This TCR beta chain was observed in a study of T cells in Graves' hyperthyroidism and ophthalmopathy. The overall study: Once the initial diagnosis was made, peripheral blood was obtained before any treatment.

Authors of the study amplified TCR beta CDR3 regions from RNA transcripts. An initial round of RT-PCR targeting the TCR CDR3 relied on the HTBI primer set. In TCRdb, the multiplex PCR reads were re-called with MiXCR into one record per CDR3 protein. The sample contains 750,000 to 950,000 distinct CDR3 sequences, roughly 40% of which appear only once. Germline V CDR1 and CDR2: SQVTM, ANQGSEA. Unmatched junction bases numbered 6, after V lost 8 bases and J lost 0 bases. The CDR3 loop spans 13 amino acids. The receptor comes from a young man with Graves' hyperthyroidism. The specimen sequenced was blood. The chain carries TRBV29-1 and TRBJ2-7; 8 nucleotides match TRBD1. CDR3 coding DNA: TGCAGCAGCCTACAGGGGGTCTCCTACGAGCAGTACTTC. Encoded protein: CSSLQGVSYEQYF.